The present T cell receptor (beta chain) was sequenced within a study of OX40 agonist ivuxolimab in advanced cancers. Overall study: The patients received agonistic anti-OX40 (CD134) antibody ivuxolimab.

The repertoire was sequenced with immunoSEQ multiplex PCR; TCRdb's copy has only in-frame clones and lacks some. The sample yields approximately 8,000 clones, roughly 74% seen once. The CDR3 length is 15 residues. Germline lookup yields CDR1 MNHNY and CDR2 SVGAGI (reference sequence). V lost 5 bases and J lost 3; bases outside the gene matches: 8. This material consisted of CD4+ or CD8+ T cells sorted from blood, taken in a trial of the OX40 agonist ivuxolimab. The gene calls are TRBV6-6 and TRBJ2-3; 7 positions agree with TRBD2. This TCR came from an adult with an advanced solid tumor such as melanoma, head and neck, liver or kidney cancer. DNA for the CDR3: TGTGCCAGCAGTGTGGCCGGCGGGGGAACAGATACGCAGTATTTT. It codes for CASSVAGGGTDTQYF.